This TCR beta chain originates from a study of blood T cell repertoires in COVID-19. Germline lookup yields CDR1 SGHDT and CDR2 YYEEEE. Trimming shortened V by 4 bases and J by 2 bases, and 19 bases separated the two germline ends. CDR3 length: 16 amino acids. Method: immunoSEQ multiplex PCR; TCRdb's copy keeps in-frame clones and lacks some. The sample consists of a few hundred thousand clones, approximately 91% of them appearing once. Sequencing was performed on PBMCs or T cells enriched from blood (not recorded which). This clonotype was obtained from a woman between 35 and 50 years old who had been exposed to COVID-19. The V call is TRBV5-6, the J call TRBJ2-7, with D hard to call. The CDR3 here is CASSATVRALTYEQYF. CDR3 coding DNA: TGTGCCAGCAGCGCAACAGTAAGAGCTTTAACCTACGAGCAGTACTTC.